Listed here are 26 T cell receptor beta chains from one sample, sequenced in a study of response to subunit inactivated influenza vaccine. TCRdb re-called the RT-PCR reads with MiXCR, one entry per CDR3 protein. This sample yields around 710,000 distinct CDR3 sequences, of which about 15% are seen a single time; around 7% belongs to the top ten. The material sequenced was PBMCs from blood, taken 14 to 15 days before vaccination. The receptors shown here come from a man aged 50-60 years who received an inactivated influenza vaccine.

This clonotype has ten or more counts. This chain links TRBV20-1 with TRBJ2-3; no clear D. The CDR3 loop spans 14 amino acids. Trimming cost V 1 base and J 4 bases, with 12 bases left between them. Germline V gene data show CDR1 as DFQATT and CDR2 as SNEGSKA (reference sequence). CDR3 sequence: CSARVPLVADTQYF. As DNA, the CDR3 is TGCAGTGCTAGAGTCCCCTTGGTGGCAGATACGCAGTATTTT.

The chain is built from TRBV6-5 and TRBJ2-7; 7 positions match TRBD1. The CDR3 runs 16 residues. V was clipped by 8 bases and J by 0 bases; unmatched bases: 13. Germline V lookup: CDR1 MNHEY, CDR2 SVGAGI. The CDR3 DNA reads TGTGCCAGCCGTTCGGGAACTGGGACAGTCTCCTACGAGCAGTACTTC. Amino acid sequence: CASRSGTGTVSYEQYF.

This clonotype was recorded a few times. The chain is built from TRBV28 and TRBJ2-2; the D gene is possibly TRBD1 (6 bases). V lost 6 bases and J 4 bases, leaving 15 bases between the germline ends. Germline CDR1 and CDR2: MDHEN and SYDVKM. CDR3 length: 15 amino acids. CDR3 DNA sequence: TGTGCCAGCAGCCTACAGGGTTTCGGCACCGGGGAGCTGTTTTTT. Its protein product is CASSLQGFGTGELFF.

This chain links TRBV6-5 with TRBJ2-7; 9 positions match TRBD2. CDR3 length: 16 residues. Trimming took 0 bases from V and 7 from J; bases not matched to a gene: 10. Germline V CDR1 and CDR2: MNHEY, SVGAGI. The CDR3 coding sequence is TGTGCCAGCAGTTACTCGATGGCGGGAGGGCCTCGAGAGCAGTACTTC. Translation gives CASSYSMAGGPREQYF.

V is TRBV7-9 and J is TRBJ1-1, with 9 positions matching TRBD1. The V segment lost 6 bases and the J segment 0 bases; nucleotides outside the gene matches: 5. Looked up from germline, CDR1 is SEHNR and CDR2 is FQNEAQ (reference sequence). This CDR3 comprises 15 residues. CDR3 in amino acids: CASSFDRGMNTEAFF. CDR3 bases: TGTGCCAGCAGTTTCGACAGGGGGATGAACACTGAAGCTTTCTTT.

The rearrangement uses TRBV5-5 and TRBJ2-7; D might be TRBD1 (6 bases). This CDR3 has 15 amino acids. With 3 bases removed from V and 1 base from J, the gap between germline ends came to 14 bases. Germline-derived CDR1 and CDR2 are SGHKS and YYEKEE (reference sequence). In nucleotides, the CDR3 is TGTGCCAGCAGCTCCCAACCCGACAGGTCCTACGAGCAGTACTTC. Protein sequence: CASSSQPDRSYEQYF.

The chain combines TRBV20-1 with TRBJ1-1, with a weak D call TRBD1 (5 bases). The V gene's germline CDR1 is DFQATT and CDR2 SNEGSKA (reference sequence). With 1 base removed from V and 10 bases from J, the gap between germline ends came to 10 bases. CDR3 length: 11 residues. Written as DNA, the CDR3 is TGCAGTGCTAGAGGGGGCCTCGGAGCTTTCTTT. This encodes CSARGGLGAFF.

This clonotype was found a few times. V and J are TRBV11-2 and TRBJ2-2; 7 nucleotides line up with TRBD2. Trimming removed 0 bases from V and 2 bases from J; junction bases left unmatched: 9. CDR3 length equals 18 residues. Germline-derived CDR1 and CDR2 are SGHAT and FQNNGV. Written as DNA, the CDR3 is TGTGCCAGCAGCTTAGAACCCGCGCTAGCGGTTAACACCGGGGAGCTGTTTTTT. It encodes CASSLEPALAVNTGELFF.

The chain employs TRBV20-1 and TRBJ2-3; 11 bases map to TRBD2. There are 13 residues in the CDR3. With V trimmed by 5 bases and J by 4 bases, 2 bases remained unmatched. Germline lookup yields CDR1 DFQATT and CDR2 SNEGSKA (reference sequence). Here the CDR3 DNA reads TGCAGTGCTGGTAGCGGGGGGGCAGATACGCAGTATTTT. Translated: CSAGSGGADTQYF.

About this clonotype itself: Germline and junction disagree at one end, which may indicate a read error. This sequence joins TRBV4-1 and TRBJ2-4; D gene ambiguous. The CDR3 contains 17 residues. CDR1 is MGHRA and CDR2 is YSYEKL in the germline V gene. DNA for the CDR3: TGCGCCAGCAGGCAAGAAAGTGGGGTACCTCAGCCTGGCATTCAGTACTTC. As protein: CASRQESGVPQPGIQYF.

This clonotype appeared many times. The chain carries TRBV5-5 and TRBJ2-2, with 9 positions matching TRBD1. Germline V gives CDR1 SGHKS, CDR2 YYEKEE (reference sequence). This CDR3 comprises 15 residues. The V gene end was trimmed by 4 bases and the J gene end by 3 bases; junction bases not matched to a gene: 4. The CDR3 sequence: CASSRQGGDTGELFF. In DNA form, the CDR3 reads TGTGCCAGCAGCCGACAGGGGGGGGACACCGGGGAGCTGTTTTTT. Full variable domain (outside the CDR3, taken from reference TRBV5-5 and TRBJ2-2): DAGVTQSPTHLIKTRGQQVTLRCSPISGHKSVSWYQQVLGQGPQFIFQYYEKEERGRGNFPDRFSARQFPNYSSELNVNALLLGDSALYLCASSRQGGDTGELFFGEGSRLTVL.

This clonotype appeared many times. The rearrangement uses TRBV6-2 or TRBV6-3 and TRBJ1-5, with D tentatively TRBD1 (6 bases). The CDR3 has 17 residues. Between the trimmed V and J ends, which lost 2 bases and 7 bases, there was a span of 21 bases. The germline gives CDR1 MNHEY, CDR2 SVGEGT. As DNA, the CDR3 is TGTGCCAGCAGTTACGAGGTTGGACAGTCCTCCTACCAGCCCCAGCATTTT. This sequence encodes CASSYEVGQSSYQPQHF.

The rearrangement joins TRBV4-3 to TRBJ2-1; TRBD2 matches at 8 bases. The CDR3 has 17 amino acids. The germline CDR1 and CDR2 sequences are LGHNA and YSLEER. With 0 bases clipped from V and 2 bases from J, the junction kept 6 bases outside the gene matches. The CDR3 sequence: CASSQDLGGAAYNEQFF. CDR3 DNA: TGCGCCAGCAGCCAAGATCTCGGGGGGGCCGCCTACAATGAGCAGTTCTTC.

V and J are TRBV12-3 or TRBV12-4 and TRBJ1-5; D is ambiguous. The CDR3 has 14 amino acids. V dropped 6 bases and J dropped 3 bases, with 12 bases sitting between them. CDR3 bases: TGTGCCAGCAGCCCGGACGGTTACAATCAGCCCCAGCATTTT. Amino acids: CASSPDGYNQPQHF.

This clonotype was detected many times. The V call is TRBV12-3 or TRBV12-4, the J call TRBJ1-5; a weak D match, TRBD1 (5 bases). V was cut by 1 base and J by 6 bases, with 13 bases left in between. This CDR3 region has 15 residues. The CDR3 nucleotides read TGTGCCAGCAGTTTAGGGGGCGCGGGTCGTCAGCCCCAGCATTTT. Protein: CASSLGGAGRQPQHF.

This clonotype was observed a handful of times. The chain links TRBV12-5 to TRBJ2-1; 9 positions agree with TRBD2. V shed 1 base and J 5 bases; nucleotides not matched to a gene: 9. The CDR3 totals 17 residues. Germline assignment: CDR1 LGHNT and CDR2 FRNRAP. The CDR3 loop is CASGLGKGAGGNNEQFF. The CDR3 nucleotides are TGTGCTAGTGGTTTGGGAAAGGGAGCGGGAGGCAACAATGAGCAGTTCTTC.

This clonotype occurred a few times. The chain combines TRBV12-3 or TRBV12-4 with TRBJ2-2; TRBD1 might be the D (6 bases). The CDR3 has 13 amino acids. V shed 5 bases and J shed 7 bases, with 11 bases lying between them. CDR3 region: CASSSRGYGELFF. CDR3 bases: TGTGCCAGCAGTAGCAGGGGTTACGGGGAGCTGTTTTTT.

This clonotype was counted between two and nine times. This sequence joins TRBV20-1 and TRBJ2-1; the match to TRBD2 covers 7 bases. CDR3 size: 14 residues. The trim removed 6 bases at V and 1 base at J, leaving 6 bases unmatched. Germline V gene lookup returns CDR1 DFQATT and CDR2 SNEGSKA (reference sequence). The CDR3 bases are TGCAGTGCCATAAGGACTAGTTCCTACAATGAGCAGTTCTTC. Translated, it gives CSAIRTSSYNEQFF.

This chain joins TRBV6-1 and TRBJ2-1; D is ambiguous. Per germline, CDR1 MNHNS and CDR2 SASEGT. V was cut by 1 base and J by 10 bases, with 11 bases left in between. This CDR3 contains 13 residues. The CDR3 DNA reads as TGTGCCAGCAGTGAAGACATTGATTTGGAGCAGTTCTTC. Translated: CASSEDIDLEQFF.

V usage is TRBV6-5 and J usage is TRBJ2-5, with D unclear. This CDR3 has 13 residues. From germline, CDR1 is MNHEY and CDR2 SVGAGI. V lost 4 bases and J 4 bases, leaving 10 bases between the germline ends. Here the CDR3 reads CASSSPPGETQYF. The CDR3 DNA follows: TGTGCCAGCAGTTCGCCCCCCGGAGAGACCCAGTACTTC.

This clonotype was seen a few times. The chain couples TRBV6-5 to TRBJ2-3, with TRBD2 identical over 9 bases. This CDR3 comprises 15 residues. Unmatched junction bases numbered 1, after V lost 2 bases and J lost 1 base. CDR1 is MNHEY, CDR2 SVGAGI, per germline. CDR3 loop: CASSYASGGTDTQYF. The CDR3 coding sequence is TGTGCCAGCAGTTACGCTAGCGGGGGCACAGATACGCAGTATTTT.

The rearrangement joins TRBV9 to TRBJ1-2; 7 bases align to TRBD1. V gave up 4 bases and J gave up 4 bases; unmatched junction bases: 10. From germline, CDR1 is SGDLS and CDR2 YYNGEE. The CDR3 consists of 15 residues. The CDR3 nucleotides are TGTGCCAGCAGCACGCGACCCGGGACAGTCTATGGCTACACCTTC. Amino acid sequence: CASSTRPGTVYGYTF.

The rearrangement uses TRBV12-3 or TRBV12-4 and TRBJ2-2, with D maybe TRBD1 (5 bases). This CDR3 contains 15 residues. Trimming left V 6 bases short and J 2 bases short, with 13 bases between. Written as DNA, the CDR3 is TGTGCCAGCAGCACCAACCAGGGCAACACCGGGGAGCTGTTTTTT. Residues: CASSTNQGNTGELFF.

This clonotype was counted a few times. The chain uses TRBV11-1 and TRBJ2-1, with 9 bases that match TRBD1. The germline CDR1 and CDR2 sequences are SGHAT and FQDESV (reference sequence). This CDR3 is built from 17 residues. V shed 3 bases and J 3 bases; nucleotides not matched to a gene: 9. CDR3 sequence: CASSFYVDRGVYNEQFF. The DNA of the CDR3 is TGTGCCAGCAGCTTTTATGTCGACAGGGGGGTCTACAATGAGCAGTTCTTC.

The chain joins TRBV7-3 to TRBJ2-3; the D call may be TRBD1 or TRBD2 (5 bases each). The V gene lost 2 bases and the J gene lost 2 bases, with 17 bases spanning the gap. This CDR3 region has 17 residues. Germline CDR1 and CDR2: SGHTA and FQGTGA. The CDR3 is CASSLGAGGPYTDTQYF. The CDR3 DNA sequence: TGTGCCAGCAGCTTAGGGGCGGGCGGACCCTACACAGATACGCAGTATTTT.

The J gene is TRBJ2-7, the V gene TRBV18; D gene ambiguous. CDR1 and CDR2 from the germline V gene are KGHSH and LQKENI. Trimming pared 0 bases from V and 3 bases from J, leaving 6 bases between. The CDR3 contains 13 residues. The DNA of the CDR3 is TGTGCCAGCTCACCACCCACTTTCTACGAGCAGTACTTC. This encodes CASSPPTFYEQYF. Based on the CDR3 plus reference TRBV18 and TRBJ2-7, the full variable domain is NAGVMQNPRHLVRRRGQEARLRCSPMKGHSHVYWYRQLPEEGLKFMVYLQKENIIDESGMPKERFSAEFPKEGPSILRIQQVVRGDSAAYFCASSPPTFYEQYFGPGTRLTVT.